Listed here are 15 T cell receptor beta chains from one sample, sequenced in a study of cytomegalovirus exposure and HLA in healthy donors. It was with 60 Vbeta and 13 Jbeta primers that the PCR ran. The data were produced by immunoSEQ multiplex PCR, yet TCRdb's version contains in-frame clones alone and is incomplete. The data contain under 250,000 clones, roughly 84% of them singletons. The sample consisted of PBMCs. The receptors shown here come from a human donor in good health.

This clone was observed a few times. J is TRBJ2-1 and V is TRBV4-3; possibly TRBD2 for D (5 bases). The V gene lost 4 bases and the J gene lost 5 bases, with 6 bases spanning the gap. CDR3 length: 12 residues. Germline CDR1 and CDR2: LGHNA and YSLEER. The chain's CDR3 is CASSRRNNEQFF. The CDR3 DNA is TGCGCCAGCAGCCGGAGGAACAATGAGCAGTTCTTC.

V usage is TRBV19 and J usage is TRBJ1-5; 8 bases fit TRBD1. Trimming took 2 bases from V and 0 from J; bases not matched to a gene: 3. Germline V lookup: CDR1 LNHDA, CDR2 SQIVND (reference sequence). The CDR3 runs to 16 residues. The CDR3 loop is CASSIWGQDSNQPQHF. The DNA of the CDR3 is TGTGCCAGTAGTATATGGGGACAGGATAGCAATCAGCCCCAGCATTTT.

In this sample, this clone turned up once. The chain joins TRBV7-2 to TRBJ1-1; D not certain. Germline values: CDR1 SGHTA, CDR2 FQGNSA. The germline V and J ends were trimmed by 1 base and 6 bases, with 9 bases remaining between them. This CDR3 region has 13 residues. This CDR3 is CASSLVGPAEAFF. The CDR3 DNA sequence: TGTGCCAGCAGCTTAGTCGGTCCTGCTGAAGCTTTCTTT.

This clone was detected only once. The chain links TRBV5-1 to TRBJ2-3; TRBD1 matches at 10 bases. V lost 7 bases to trimming and J lost 3 bases; unmatched junction nucleotides: 5. Germline CDR1 is SGHRS and CDR2 is YFSETQ. The CDR3 consists of 14 residues. The CDR3 DNA reads as TGCGCCAGCGCGGGACAGGGGACGACAGATACGCAGTATTTT. Translation: CASAGQGTTDTQYF.

The table lists this clone with a few counts. The chain employs TRBV7-6 and TRBJ2-4, with 15 bases identical to TRBD2. The V gene end was trimmed by 4 bases and the J gene end by 7 bases; junction bases not matched to a gene: 5. This CDR3 is 16 amino acids long. Per the germline V gene, CDR1 is SGHVS and CDR2 is FNYEAQ. CDR3 amino acids: CASSSGLAGGRNIQYF. The CDR3 nucleotides read TGTGCCAGCAGCTCGGGACTAGCGGGGGGCCGGAACATTCAGTACTTC. Using reference TRBV7-6 and TRBJ2-4 for the parts outside the CDR3, the full variable domain is GAGVSQSPRYKVTKRGQDVALRCDPISGHVSLYWYRQALGQGPEFLTYFNYEAQQDKSGLPNDRFSAERPEGSISTLTIQRTEQRDSAMYRCASSSGLAGGRNIQYFGAGTRLSVL.

The CDR3 nucleotides read TGTGCCAGAAGCTTGAAGGCTAGCGGCTACGAGCAGTACTTC. Translated: CARSLKASGYEQYF. The genes are TRBV5-3 and TRBJ2-7; 7 positions agree with TRBD2. TRBV5-3 is labeled an ORF, and its function is uncertain. This CDR3 comprises 14 residues. Germline trimming cut 1 base from V and 3 bases from J; bases unmatched to any gene: 4.

The V and J genes are TRBV7-9 and TRBJ2-4; a weak D match, TRBD1 (6 bases). The CDR3 has 15 amino acids. Germline assignment: CDR1 SEHNR and CDR2 FQNEAQ (reference sequence). Trimming took 7 bases from V and 9 from J, leaving 22 bases between them. The chain's CDR3 is CASISPSRGKGIQYF. CDR3 in DNA: TGTGCCAGCATCTCCCCCTCCAGGGGCAAAGGCATTCAGTACTTC.

In its sample, this clone was seen a few times. CDR3 in amino acids: CASSLEEGLAVETQYF. DNA for the CDR3: TGTGCCAGCAGCTTAGAAGAGGGACTAGCGGTAGAGACCCAGTACTTC. V usage is TRBV7-9 and J usage is TRBJ2-5, with TRBD2 matching 11 bases. Trimming cost V 1 base and J 4 bases; bases outside gene matches: 5. CDR1 and CDR2 from the germline V gene are SEHNR and FQNEAQ (reference sequence). This CDR3 region has 16 residues.

The chain employs TRBV28 and TRBJ2-5; D gene uncertain. Germline CDR1 MDHEN, CDR2 SYDVKM. The V and J ends lost 2 bases and 0 bases respectively, with 7 bases between them. The CDR3 has 14 residues. The CDR3: CASSLQLYQETQYF. The CDR3 bases are TGTGCCAGCAGTTTACAGTTGTACCAAGAGACCCAGTACTTC. The variable domain in full, with the rest retrieved from reference TRBV28 and TRBJ2-5, is DVKVTQSSRYLVKRTGEKVFLECVQDMDHENMFWYRQDPGLGLRLIYFSYDVKMKEKGDIPEGYSVSREKKERFSLILESASTNQTSMYLCASSLQLYQETQYFGPGTRLLVL.

This sequence joins TRBV4-2 and TRBJ2-1; D perhaps matches TRBD2 (6 bases). CDR3 length: 14 residues. The V end was cut by 3 bases, the J end by 15 bases, with 21 bases between. Germline V gene sequence: CDR1 LGHNA, CDR2 YNFKEQ. The CDR3 protein is CASSQGGERTLSFF. The CDR3 nucleotides are TGTGCCAGCAGCCAGGGGGGAGAGAGGACTCTGTCGTTCTTC.

The rearrangement links TRBV30 to TRBJ2-7; 8 bases align to TRBD2. Germline CDR1 reads GTSNPN; CDR2 reads SVGIG (reference sequence). This CDR3 region has 12 residues. V was clipped by 2 bases and J by 9 bases; unmatched bases: 6. The CDR3 spells CAWSRAGVGQYF. The DNA for the CDR3 is TGTGCCTGGAGTAGAGCGGGGGTCGGGCAGTACTTC.

This chain uses TRBV19 with TRBJ2-1, with 7 positions matching TRBD2. CDR3 length: 15 amino acids. CDR1 is LNHDA, CDR2 SQIVND, per germline (reference sequence). With 5 bases clipped from V and 6 bases from J, the junction kept 10 bases outside the gene matches. CDR3 sequence reads: CASSAQTGGGNEQFF. The CDR3 DNA reads as TGTGCCAGTAGTGCTCAGACGGGGGGTGGCAATGAGCAGTTCTTC.

This chain links TRBV1 with TRBJ2-2; TRBD1 is taken as the D call from the table, unchecked against the DNA. TRBV1 is given as a pseudogene. The CDR3 contains 12 residues. The CDR3 sequence: CTLAGGTGELFF. CDR3 in DNA: TGCACGCTGGCAGGGGGAACCGGGGAGCTGTTTTTT.

This sequence joins TRBV28 and TRBJ1-1; D may be TRBD1 (6 bases). Trimming took off 6 bases at V and 2 bases at J, with 16 bases between the two ends. The CDR3 runs 15 residues. Germline lookup yields CDR1 MDHEN and CDR2 SYDVKM. In DNA form, the CDR3 reads TGTGCCAGCAGCCAACCGGGACAAGGAAACACTGAAGCTTTCTTT. Translation gives CASSQPGQGNTEAFF.

This rearrangement joins TRBV6-6 to TRBJ2-3; 11 bases are shared with TRBD2. This CDR3 is 14 amino acids long. Per the germline V gene, CDR1 is MNHNY and CDR2 is SVGAGI (reference sequence). Trimming at V came to 6 bases and at J to 6 bases, leaving 5 bases not matched to a gene. The CDR3 DNA reads as TGTGCCAGCAGGGAAGGGACTAGCGGCGATACGCAGTATTTT. It yields the protein CASREGTSGDTQYF.